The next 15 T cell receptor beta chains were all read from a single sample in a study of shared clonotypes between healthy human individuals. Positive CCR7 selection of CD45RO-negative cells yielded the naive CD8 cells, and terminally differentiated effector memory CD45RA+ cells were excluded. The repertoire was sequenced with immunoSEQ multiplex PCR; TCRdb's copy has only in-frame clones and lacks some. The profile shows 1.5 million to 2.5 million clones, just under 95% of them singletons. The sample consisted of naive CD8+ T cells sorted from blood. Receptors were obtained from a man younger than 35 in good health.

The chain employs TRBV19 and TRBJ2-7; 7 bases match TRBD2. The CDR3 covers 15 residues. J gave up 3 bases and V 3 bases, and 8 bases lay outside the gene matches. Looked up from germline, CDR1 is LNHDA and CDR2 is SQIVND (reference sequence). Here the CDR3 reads CASSMGGSANYEQYF. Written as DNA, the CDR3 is TGTGCCAGTAGTATGGGCGGGAGTGCAAACTACGAGCAGTACTTC.

CDR3 protein: CASTPGGELFF. In nucleotides, the CDR3 is TGTGCCAGCACCCCCGGCGGGGAGCTGTTTTTT. The chain links TRBV7-9 to TRBJ2-2; no clear D. Trimming took off 7 bases at V and 7 bases at J, with 7 bases between the two ends. There are 11 residues in the CDR3. Germline loops: CDR1 SEHNR, CDR2 FQNEAQ (reference sequence).

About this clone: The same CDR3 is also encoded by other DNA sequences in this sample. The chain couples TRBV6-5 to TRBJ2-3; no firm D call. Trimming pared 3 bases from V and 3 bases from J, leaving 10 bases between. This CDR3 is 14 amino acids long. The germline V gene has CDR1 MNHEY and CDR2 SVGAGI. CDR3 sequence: CASSYGQATDTQYF. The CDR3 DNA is TGTGCCAGCAGTTATGGGCAGGCGACAGATACGCAGTATTTT.

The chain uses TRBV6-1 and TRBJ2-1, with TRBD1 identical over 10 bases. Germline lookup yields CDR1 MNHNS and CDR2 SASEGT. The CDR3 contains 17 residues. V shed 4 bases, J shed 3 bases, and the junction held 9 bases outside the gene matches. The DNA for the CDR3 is TGTGCCAGCAGTGGGGCCAATGGGACAGGGGTCTACAATGAGCAGTTCTTC. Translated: CASSGANGTGVYNEQFF.

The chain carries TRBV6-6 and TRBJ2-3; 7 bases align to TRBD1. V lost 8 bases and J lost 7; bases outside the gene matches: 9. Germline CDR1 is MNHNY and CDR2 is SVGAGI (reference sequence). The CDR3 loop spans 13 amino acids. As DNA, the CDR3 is TGTGCCAGCTCAAGGGGGCAGGGGAATACGCAGTATTTT. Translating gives CASSRGQGNTQYF.

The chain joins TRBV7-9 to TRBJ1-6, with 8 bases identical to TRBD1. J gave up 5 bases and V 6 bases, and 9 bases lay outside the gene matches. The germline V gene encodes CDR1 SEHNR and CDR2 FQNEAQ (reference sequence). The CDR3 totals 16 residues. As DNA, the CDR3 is TGTGCCAGCAGACACACAGGGGGAAAGGATAATTCACCCCTCCACTTT. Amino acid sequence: CASRHTGGKDNSPLHF.

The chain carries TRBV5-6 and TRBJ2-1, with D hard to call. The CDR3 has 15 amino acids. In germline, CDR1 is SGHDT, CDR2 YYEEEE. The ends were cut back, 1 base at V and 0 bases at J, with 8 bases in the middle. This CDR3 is CASSLTVGSYNEQFF. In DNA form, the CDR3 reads TGTGCCAGCAGCTTGACAGTGGGCTCCTACAATGAGCAGTTCTTC.

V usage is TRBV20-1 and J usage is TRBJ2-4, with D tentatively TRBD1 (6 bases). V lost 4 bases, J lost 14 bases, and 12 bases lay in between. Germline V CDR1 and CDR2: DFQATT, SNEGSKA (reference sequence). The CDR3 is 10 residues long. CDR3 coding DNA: TGCAGTGCTATTAGGGGGACCGAGTACTTC. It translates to CSAIRGTEYF.

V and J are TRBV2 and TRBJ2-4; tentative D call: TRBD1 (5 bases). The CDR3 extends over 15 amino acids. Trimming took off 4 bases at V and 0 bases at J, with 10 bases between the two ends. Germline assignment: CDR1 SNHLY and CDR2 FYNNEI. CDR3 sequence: CASSVGAGAKNIQYF. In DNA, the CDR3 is TGTGCCAGCAGTGTTGGGGCAGGAGCCAAAAACATTCAGTACTTC.

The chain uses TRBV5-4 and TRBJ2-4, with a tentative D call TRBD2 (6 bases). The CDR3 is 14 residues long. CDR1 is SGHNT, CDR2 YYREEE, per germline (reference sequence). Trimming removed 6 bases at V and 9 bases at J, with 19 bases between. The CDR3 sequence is CASTFEGGVGIQYF. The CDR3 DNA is TGTGCCAGCACCTTCGAAGGAGGGGTGGGCATTCAGTACTTC.

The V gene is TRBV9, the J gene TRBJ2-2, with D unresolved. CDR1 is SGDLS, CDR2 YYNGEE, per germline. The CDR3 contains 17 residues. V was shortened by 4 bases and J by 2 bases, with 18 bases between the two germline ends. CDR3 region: CASSPVGGTLNTGELFF. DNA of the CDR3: TGTGCCAGCAGCCCCGTCGGCGGTACACTTAACACCGGGGAGCTGTTTTTT.

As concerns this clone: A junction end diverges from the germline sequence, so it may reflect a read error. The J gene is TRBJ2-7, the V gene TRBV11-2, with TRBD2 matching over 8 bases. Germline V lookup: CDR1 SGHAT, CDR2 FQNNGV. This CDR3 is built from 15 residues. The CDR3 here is CASSPSGGDSSEQYF. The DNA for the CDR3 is TGTGCCAGCAGCCCCTCCGGGGGGGACTCCTCCGAGCAGTACTTC.

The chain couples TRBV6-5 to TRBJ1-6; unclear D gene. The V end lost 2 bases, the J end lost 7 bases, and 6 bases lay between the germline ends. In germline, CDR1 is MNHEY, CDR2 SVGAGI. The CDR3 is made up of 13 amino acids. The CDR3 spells CASSYQENSPLHF. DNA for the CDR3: TGTGCCAGCAGTTACCAAGAGAATTCACCCCTCCACTTT.

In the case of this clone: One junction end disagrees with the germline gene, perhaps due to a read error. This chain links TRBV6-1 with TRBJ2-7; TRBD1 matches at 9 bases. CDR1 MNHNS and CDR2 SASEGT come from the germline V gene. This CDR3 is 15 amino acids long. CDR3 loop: CTSSEAGQGPYEQYF. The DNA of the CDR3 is TGTACCAGCAGTGAAGCGGGACAGGGCCCCTACGAGCAGTACTTC.

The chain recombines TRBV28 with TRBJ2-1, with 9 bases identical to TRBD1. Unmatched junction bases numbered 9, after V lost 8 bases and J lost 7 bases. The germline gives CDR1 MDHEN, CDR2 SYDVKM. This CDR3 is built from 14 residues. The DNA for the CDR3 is TGTGCCAGCCTCTCTGGGACAGGGTTAAATGAGCAGTTCTTC. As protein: CASLSGTGLNEQFF.